The source of this T cell receptor beta chain is a study of T cell responses to AZD1222 COVID-19 vaccine. Findings of the study overall: Recipients of two AZD1222 doses showed rising Spike-specific TCR breadth and depth. CD4 TCRs associated with vaccination spanned spike, dominating at 160-218 and 743-854. Nearly half of spike-specific TCRs reportedly target variant regions that are unmutated in the B.1.351 and B.1.1.7 variants. At baseline, seropositivity was found in only a handful of AZD1222 recipients.

The germline gives CDR1 SGHNT, CDR2 YYREEE (reference sequence). The CDR3 is 14 amino acids. V shed 0 bases and J shed 1 base, with 5 bases lying between them. On this clone: The antigen remains undetermined.

Sequenced by immunoSEQ multiplex PCR; TCRdb stores in-frame clones only, minus some. The sample holds some 140,000 clones; around nine tenths are singletons and the top ten take approximately 17%. The chain combines TRBV5-4 with TRBJ2-1; no definite D call. This material consisted of peripheral blood, taken on day 0 of AZD1222 vaccination. This TCR came from an adult in good health. CDR3 sequence (DNA): TGTGCCAGCAGCTTGGGGGCATCCTACAATGAGCAGTTCTTC. As protein: CASSLGASYNEQFF.